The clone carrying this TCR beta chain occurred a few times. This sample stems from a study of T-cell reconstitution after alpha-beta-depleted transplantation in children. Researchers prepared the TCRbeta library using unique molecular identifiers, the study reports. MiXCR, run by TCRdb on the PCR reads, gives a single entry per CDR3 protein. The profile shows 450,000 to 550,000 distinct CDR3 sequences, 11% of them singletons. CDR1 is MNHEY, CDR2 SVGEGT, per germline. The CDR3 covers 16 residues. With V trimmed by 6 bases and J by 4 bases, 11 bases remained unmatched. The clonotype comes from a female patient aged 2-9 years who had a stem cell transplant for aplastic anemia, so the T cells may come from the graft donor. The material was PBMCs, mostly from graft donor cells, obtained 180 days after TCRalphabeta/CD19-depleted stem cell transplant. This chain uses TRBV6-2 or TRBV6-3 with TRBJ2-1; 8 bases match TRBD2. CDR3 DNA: TGTGCCAGCAGCCGGGGGGGGAGCGGGGAATACAATGAGCAGTTCTTC. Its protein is CASSRGGSGEYNEQFF.